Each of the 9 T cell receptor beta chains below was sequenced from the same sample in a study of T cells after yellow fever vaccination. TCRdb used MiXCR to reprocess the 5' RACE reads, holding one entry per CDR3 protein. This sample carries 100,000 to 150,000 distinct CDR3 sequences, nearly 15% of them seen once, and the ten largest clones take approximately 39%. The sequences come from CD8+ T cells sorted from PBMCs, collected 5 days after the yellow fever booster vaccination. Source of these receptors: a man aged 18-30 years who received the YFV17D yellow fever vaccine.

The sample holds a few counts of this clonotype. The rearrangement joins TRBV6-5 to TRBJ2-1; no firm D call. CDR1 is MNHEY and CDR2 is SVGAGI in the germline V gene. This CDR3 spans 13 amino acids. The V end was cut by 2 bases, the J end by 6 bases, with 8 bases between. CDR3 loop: CASSYGKPNEQFF. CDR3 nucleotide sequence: TGTGCCAGCAGTTACGGGAAGCCCAATGAGCAGTTCTTC.

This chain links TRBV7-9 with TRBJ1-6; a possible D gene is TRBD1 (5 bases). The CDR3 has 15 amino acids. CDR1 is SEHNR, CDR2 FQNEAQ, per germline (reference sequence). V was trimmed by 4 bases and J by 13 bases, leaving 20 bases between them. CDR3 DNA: TGTGCCAGCAGCTCGGCCGGGACGGGGTTTGGTCCCCTCCACTTT. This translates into CASSSAGTGFGPLHF.

The CDR3 DNA is TGTGCCAGCGCGTCCTATTCGAACACTGAAGCTTTCTTT. As protein: CASASYSNTEAFF. V usage is TRBV6-6 and J usage is TRBJ1-1; no clear D gene. Trimming removed 8 bases from V and 1 base from J, with 11 bases in between. Germline V gives CDR1 MNHNY, CDR2 SVGAGI (reference sequence). The CDR3 is 13 amino acids.

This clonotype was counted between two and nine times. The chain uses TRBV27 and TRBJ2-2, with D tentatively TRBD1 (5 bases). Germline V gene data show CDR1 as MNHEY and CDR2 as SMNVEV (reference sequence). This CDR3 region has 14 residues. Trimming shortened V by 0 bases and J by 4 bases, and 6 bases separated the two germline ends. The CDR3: CASSLSRVTGELFF. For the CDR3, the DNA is TGTGCCAGCAGTTTATCCAGGGTCACCGGGGAGCTGTTTTTT.

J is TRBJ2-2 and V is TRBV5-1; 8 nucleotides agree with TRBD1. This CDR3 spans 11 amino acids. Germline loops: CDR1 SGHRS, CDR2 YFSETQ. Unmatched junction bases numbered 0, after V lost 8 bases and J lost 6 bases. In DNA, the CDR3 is TGCGCCAGGACAGGGGCCGGGGAGCTGTTTTTT. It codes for CARTGAGELFF.

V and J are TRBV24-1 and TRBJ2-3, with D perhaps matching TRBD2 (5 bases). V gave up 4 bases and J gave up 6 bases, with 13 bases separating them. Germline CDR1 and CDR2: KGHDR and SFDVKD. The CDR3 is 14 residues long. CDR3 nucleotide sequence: TGTGCCACCAGTGACCCCGGGGTGGGGGATACGCAGTATTTT. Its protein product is CATSDPGVGDTQYF.

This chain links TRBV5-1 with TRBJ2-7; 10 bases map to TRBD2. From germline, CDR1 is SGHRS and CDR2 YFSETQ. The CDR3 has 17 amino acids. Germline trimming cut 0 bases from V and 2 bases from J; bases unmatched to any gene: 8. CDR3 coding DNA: TGCGCCAGCAGCTTGGTAGAGACTAGCGGGCGCCCCTACGAGCAGTACTTC. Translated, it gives CASSLVETSGRPYEQYF. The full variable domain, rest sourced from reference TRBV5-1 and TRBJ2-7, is KAGVTQTPRYLIKTRGQQVTLSCSPISGHRSVSWYQQTPGQGLQFLFEYFSETQRNKGNFPGRFSGRQFSNSRSEMNVSTLELGDSALYLCASSLVETSGRPYEQYFGPGTRLTVT.

CDR3 bases: TGTGCCAGCAGCCAAAGGGTCTGGGACGGAAACACAGATACGCAGTATTTT. Translating it yields CASSQRVWDGNTDTQYF. The chain recombines TRBV3-1 with TRBJ2-3; D is perhaps TRBD1 or TRBD2 (5 bases each). This CDR3 spans 17 amino acids. The V and J ends lost 2 bases and 2 bases respectively, with 17 bases between them. Germline values: CDR1 LGHDT, CDR2 YNNKEL (reference sequence).

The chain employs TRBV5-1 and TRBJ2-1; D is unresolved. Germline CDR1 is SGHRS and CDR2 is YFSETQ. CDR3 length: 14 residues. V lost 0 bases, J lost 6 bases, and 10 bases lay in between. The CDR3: CASSLGPPSNEQFF. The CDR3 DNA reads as TGCGCCAGCAGCTTGGGACCCCCCAGCAATGAGCAGTTCTTC.